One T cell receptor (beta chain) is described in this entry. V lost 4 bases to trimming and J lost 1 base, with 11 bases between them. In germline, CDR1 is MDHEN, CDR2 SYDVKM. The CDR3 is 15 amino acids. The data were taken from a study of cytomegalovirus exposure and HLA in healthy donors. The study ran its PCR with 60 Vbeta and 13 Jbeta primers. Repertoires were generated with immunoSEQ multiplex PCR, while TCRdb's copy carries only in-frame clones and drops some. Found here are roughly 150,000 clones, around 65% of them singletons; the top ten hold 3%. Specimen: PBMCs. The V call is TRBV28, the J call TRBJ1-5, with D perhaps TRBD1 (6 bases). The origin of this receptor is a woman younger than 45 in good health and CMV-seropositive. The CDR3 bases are TGTGCCAGCAGTTCCACAGGGAGAAGCAATCAGCCCCAGCATTTT. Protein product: CASSSTGRSNQPQHF.